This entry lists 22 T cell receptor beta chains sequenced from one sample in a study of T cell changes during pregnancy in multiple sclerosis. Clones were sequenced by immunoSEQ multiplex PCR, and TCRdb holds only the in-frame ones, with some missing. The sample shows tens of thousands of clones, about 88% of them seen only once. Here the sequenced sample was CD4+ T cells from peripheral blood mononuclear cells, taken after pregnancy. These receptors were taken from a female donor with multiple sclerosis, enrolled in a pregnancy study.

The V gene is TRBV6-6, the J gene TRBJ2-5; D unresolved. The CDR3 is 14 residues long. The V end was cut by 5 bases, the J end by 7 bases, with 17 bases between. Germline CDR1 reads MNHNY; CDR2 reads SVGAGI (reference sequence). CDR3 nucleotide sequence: TGTGCCAGCAGTATCGCTCAGAGGCGAGGGACCCAGTACTTC. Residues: CASSIAQRRGTQYF.

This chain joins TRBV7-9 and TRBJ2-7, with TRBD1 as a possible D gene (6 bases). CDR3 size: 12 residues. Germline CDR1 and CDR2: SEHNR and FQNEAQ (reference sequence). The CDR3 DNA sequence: TGTTCCTCCTCGGGACACAGCGAAGAGCAGTACTTC. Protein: CSSSGHSEEQYF.

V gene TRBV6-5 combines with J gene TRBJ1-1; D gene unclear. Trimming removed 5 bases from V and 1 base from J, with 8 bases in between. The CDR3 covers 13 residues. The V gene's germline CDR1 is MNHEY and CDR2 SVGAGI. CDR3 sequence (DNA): TGTGCCAGCAGTGGAGGATGGAACACTGAAGCTTTCTTT. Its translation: CASSGGWNTEAFF.

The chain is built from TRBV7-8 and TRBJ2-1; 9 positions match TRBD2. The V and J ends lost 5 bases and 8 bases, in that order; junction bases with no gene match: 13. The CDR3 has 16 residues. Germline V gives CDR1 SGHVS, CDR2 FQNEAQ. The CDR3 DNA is TGTGCCAGCAGCGTGACTGGTAGCGGGAGTGTCTATGAGCAGTTCTTC. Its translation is CASSVTGSGSVYEQFF.

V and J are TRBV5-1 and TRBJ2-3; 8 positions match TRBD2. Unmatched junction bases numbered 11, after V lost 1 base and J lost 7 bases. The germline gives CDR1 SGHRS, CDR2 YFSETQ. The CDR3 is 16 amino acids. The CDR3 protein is CASSLSLAATQNTQYF. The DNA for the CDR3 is TGCGCCAGCAGCTTGTCACTAGCGGCTACACAGAATACGCAGTATTTT.

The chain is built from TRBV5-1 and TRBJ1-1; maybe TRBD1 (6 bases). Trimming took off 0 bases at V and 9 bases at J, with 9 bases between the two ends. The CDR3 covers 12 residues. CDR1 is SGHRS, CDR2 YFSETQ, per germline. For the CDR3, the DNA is TGCGCCAGCAGCTTGGACCAGGGGCAAGCTTTCTTT. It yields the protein CASSLDQGQAFF.

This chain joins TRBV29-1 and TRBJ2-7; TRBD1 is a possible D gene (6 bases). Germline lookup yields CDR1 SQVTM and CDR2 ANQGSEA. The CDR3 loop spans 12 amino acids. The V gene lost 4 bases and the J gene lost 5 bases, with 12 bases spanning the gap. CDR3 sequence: CSVGRGTDEQYF. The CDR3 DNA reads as TGCAGCGTTGGCAGGGGCACCGACGAGCAGTACTTC.

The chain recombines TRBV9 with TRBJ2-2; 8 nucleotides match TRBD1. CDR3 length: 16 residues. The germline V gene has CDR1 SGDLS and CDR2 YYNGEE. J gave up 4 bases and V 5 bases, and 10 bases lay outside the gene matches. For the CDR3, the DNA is TGTGCCAGCAGGGACAGGGACCTCGGCAGCACCGGGGAGCTGTTTTTT. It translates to CASRDRDLGSTGELFF.

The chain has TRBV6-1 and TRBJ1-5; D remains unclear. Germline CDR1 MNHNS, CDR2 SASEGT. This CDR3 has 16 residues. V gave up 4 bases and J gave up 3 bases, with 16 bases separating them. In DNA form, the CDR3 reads TGTGCCAGCAGTGGTTCTGAGGTCAGATACAATCAGCCCCAGCATTTT. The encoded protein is CASSGSEVRYNQPQHF.

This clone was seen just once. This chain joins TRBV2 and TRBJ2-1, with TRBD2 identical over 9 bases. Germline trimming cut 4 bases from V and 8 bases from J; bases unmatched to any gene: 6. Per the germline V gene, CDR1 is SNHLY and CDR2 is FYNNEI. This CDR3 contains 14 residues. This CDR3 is CASSVYSGSDEQFF. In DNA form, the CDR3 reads TGTGCCAGCAGTGTTTATAGCGGGAGTGATGAGCAGTTCTTC.

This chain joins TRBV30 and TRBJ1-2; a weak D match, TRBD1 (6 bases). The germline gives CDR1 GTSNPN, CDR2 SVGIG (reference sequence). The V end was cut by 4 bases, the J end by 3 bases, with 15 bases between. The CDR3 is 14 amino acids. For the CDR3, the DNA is TGTGCCTGGACCAAGCAACAGGGTGACTATGGCTACACCTTC. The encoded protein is CAWTKQQGDYGYTF.

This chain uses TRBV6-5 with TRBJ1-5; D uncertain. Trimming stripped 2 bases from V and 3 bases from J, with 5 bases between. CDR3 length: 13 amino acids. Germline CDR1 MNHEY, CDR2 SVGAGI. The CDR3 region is CASSYEVNQPQHF. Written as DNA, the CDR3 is TGTGCCAGCAGTTACGAGGTCAATCAGCCCCAGCATTTT.

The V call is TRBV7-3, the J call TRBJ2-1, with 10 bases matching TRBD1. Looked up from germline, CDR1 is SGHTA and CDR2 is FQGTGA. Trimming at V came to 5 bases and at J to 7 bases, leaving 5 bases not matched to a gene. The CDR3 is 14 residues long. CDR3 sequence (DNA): TGTGCCAGCAGCCCTCGGACAGGGGGAAATGAGCAGTTCTTC. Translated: CASSPRTGGNEQFF.

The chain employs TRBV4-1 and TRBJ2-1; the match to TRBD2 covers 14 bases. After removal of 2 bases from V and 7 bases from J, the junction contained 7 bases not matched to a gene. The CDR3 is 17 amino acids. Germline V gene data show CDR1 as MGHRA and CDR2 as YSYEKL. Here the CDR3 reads CASSQPGLAGVSNEQFF. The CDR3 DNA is TGCGCCAGCAGCCAACCGGGACTAGCGGGAGTATCGAATGAGCAGTTCTTC.

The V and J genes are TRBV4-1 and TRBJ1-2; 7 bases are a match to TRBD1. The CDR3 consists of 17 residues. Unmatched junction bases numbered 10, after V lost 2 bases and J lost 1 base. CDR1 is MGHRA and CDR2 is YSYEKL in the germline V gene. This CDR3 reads CASSQLEGAGYNYGYTF. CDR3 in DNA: TGCGCCAGCAGCCAATTGGAGGGGGCGGGCTATAACTATGGCTACACCTTC.

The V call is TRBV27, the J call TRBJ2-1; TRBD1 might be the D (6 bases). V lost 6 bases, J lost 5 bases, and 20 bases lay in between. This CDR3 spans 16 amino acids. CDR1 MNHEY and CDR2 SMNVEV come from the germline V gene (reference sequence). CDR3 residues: CASSLRLQGWNNEQFF. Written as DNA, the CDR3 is TGTGCCAGCAGCTTGAGGCTCCAGGGGTGGAACAATGAGCAGTTCTTC.

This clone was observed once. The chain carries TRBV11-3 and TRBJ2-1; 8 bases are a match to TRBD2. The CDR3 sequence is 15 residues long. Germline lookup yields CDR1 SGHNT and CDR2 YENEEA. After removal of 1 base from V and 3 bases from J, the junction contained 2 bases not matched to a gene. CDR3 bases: TGTGCCAGCAGCTTAGCGGGGGGGCACTACAATGAGCAGTTCTTC. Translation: CASSLAGGHYNEQFF.

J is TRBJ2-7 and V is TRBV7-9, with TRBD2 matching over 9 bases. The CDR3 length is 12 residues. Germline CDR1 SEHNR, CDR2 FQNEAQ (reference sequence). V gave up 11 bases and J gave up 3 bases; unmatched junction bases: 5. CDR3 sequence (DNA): TGTGCCGAGACGACTAGCGGCTACGAGCAGTACTTC. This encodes CAETTSGYEQYF. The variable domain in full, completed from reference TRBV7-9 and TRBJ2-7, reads DTGVSQNPRHKITKRGQNVTFRCDPISEHNRLYWYRQTLGQGPEFLTYFQNEAQLEKSRLLSDRFSAERPKGSFSTLEIQRTEQGDSAMYLCAETTSGYEQYFGPGTRLTVT.

The CDR3: CASRSTGYEKLFF. The CDR3 DNA sequence: TGTGCCAGTCGATCGACAGGGTACGAAAAACTGTTTTTT. The chain joins TRBV28 to TRBJ1-4, with TRBD1 matching 7 bases. Germline V gives CDR1 MDHEN, CDR2 SYDVKM. CDR3 length: 13 residues. With 9 bases clipped from V and 8 bases from J, the junction kept 9 bases outside the gene matches.

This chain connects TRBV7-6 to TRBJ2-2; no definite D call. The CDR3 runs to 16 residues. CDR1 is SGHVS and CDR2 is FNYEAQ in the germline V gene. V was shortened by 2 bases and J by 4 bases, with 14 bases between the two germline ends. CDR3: CASSLNAISGTGELFF. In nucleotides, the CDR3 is TGTGCCAGCAGCTTAAATGCGATTTCGGGCACCGGGGAGCTGTTTTTT. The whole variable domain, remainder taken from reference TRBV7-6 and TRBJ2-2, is GAGVSQSPRYKVTKRGQDVALRCDPISGHVSLYWYRQALGQGPEFLTYFNYEAQQDKSGLPNDRFSAERPEGSISTLTIQRTEQRDSAMYRCASSLNAISGTGELFFGEGSRLTVL.

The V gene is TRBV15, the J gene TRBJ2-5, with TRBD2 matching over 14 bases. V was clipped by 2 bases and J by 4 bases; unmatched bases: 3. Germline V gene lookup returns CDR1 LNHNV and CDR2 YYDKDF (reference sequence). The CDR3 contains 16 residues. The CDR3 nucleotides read TGTGCCACCAGCAGATTGGGACTAGCGGGAGTAGAGACCCAGTACTTC. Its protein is CATSRLGLAGVETQYF.

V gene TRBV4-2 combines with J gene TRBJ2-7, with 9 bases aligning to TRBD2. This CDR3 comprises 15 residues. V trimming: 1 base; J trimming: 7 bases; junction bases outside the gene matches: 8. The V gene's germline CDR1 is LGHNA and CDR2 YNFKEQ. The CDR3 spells CASSQGSSGSFEQYF. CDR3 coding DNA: TGTGCCAGCAGCCAAGGAAGTAGCGGGAGTTTTGAGCAGTACTTC.